The present TCR beta chain was sequenced within a study of metastatic and nonmetastatic thyroid tumors. Study background: Both malignant and benign thyroid patients supplied peripheral blood and tumor or nodule tissue samples, across which the repertoires of these patients were then compared. Points from the study as a whole: Compared with benign nodules, malignant thyroid tumors were reported to have significantly higher TCR beta diversity in both blood and tumor.

In the authors' methods: A distant-metastasis classifier for papillary thyroid cancer was built using CDR3 differences across clinicopathological groups. TCRdb reanalyzed the PCR reads with MiXCR. TCRdb's processing, not the authors', yielded these V and J calls. The data show about 25,000 clones, 20% to 25% seen once. CDR1 and CDR2 from the germline V gene are MRHNA and SNTAGT. CDR3 length equals 15 residues. V was pared by 0 bases and J by 2 bases, with 2 bases of the junction left unmatched. Many counts were recorded for this clone. Its antigen remains unknown. Patients were all untreated before their thyroid surgery.

The gene calls are TRBV6-4 and TRBJ2-3; 7 bases map to TRBD1. Source material: blood. This clonotype was sampled from a male donor with papillary thyroid cancer or a benign thyroid nodule (not recorded which). Some clones in this sample may be carry-over from other donors' samples. As DNA, the CDR3 is TGTGCCAGCAGTGACTCTGGACAGGCCACAGATACGCAGTATTTT. Encoded protein: CASSDSGQATDTQYF.